The source of this T cell receptor beta chain is a study of T cell responses to AZD1222 COVID-19 vaccine. Study observations and caveats: The study reported that nearly half of spike-specific TCRs target unmutated variant regions. Without day 14 samples, only post-peak T cell repertoires were studied.

Only in-frame clones appear in the TCRdb table, and some are missing; sequencing was by immunoSEQ multiplex PCR. In the table there are some 130,000 clones, 90% to 95% of which are singletons. Germline values: CDR1 SQVTM, CDR2 ANQGSEA. V shed 2 bases and J shed 0 bases, with 8 bases lying between them. CDR3 length equals 13 residues. To note about this clone: Its antigen is as yet unknown.

The clonotype comes from an adult in good health. This chain links TRBV29-1 with TRBJ2-7; D call uncertain. The sample here was peripheral blood, taken on day 0 of AZD1222 vaccination. CDR3 coding DNA: TGCAGCGTTGAACGTCCGAGCTCCTACGAGCAGTACTTC. It codes for CSVERPSSYEQYF.